What follows describes a single TCR beta chain. Its antigen is currently unknown. Patients with autoimmune history or systemic immunosuppression were excluded. This specimen comes from a study of OX40 agonist ivuxolimab in advanced cancers. Background on the study: Recorded diagnoses for dose-escalation patients were hepatocellular carcinoma, melanoma, renal cell or head and neck cancer. Study-level findings and limits: At 0.1 to 3.0 mg/kg, clonal expansion of CD4+ and CD8+ blood T cells had occurred by week 6.

The ends lost 8 bases at V and 5 bases at J; junction bases unmatched: 3. Germline V gives CDR1 SNHLY, CDR2 FYNNEI. This CDR3 has 12 amino acids. Produced via immunoSEQ multiplex PCR; TCRdb's table is partial and in-frame only. The sample has approximately 32,000 clones, roughly 80% seen once. This sample comprised CD4+ or CD8+ T cells sorted from blood, obtained in a trial of the OX40 agonist ivuxolimab. The clonotype originates from an adult with an advanced solid tumor such as melanoma, head and neck, liver or kidney cancer. This rearrangement joins TRBV2 to TRBJ2-5; 9 bases align to TRBD1. DNA for the CDR3: TGTGCCAGCTACAGGGGGCGGGAGACCCAGTACTTC. Protein: CASYRGRETQYF.